The 2 T cell receptor beta chains below all came from one sample that was sequenced in a study of blood T cell repertoires in COVID-19. The repertoire was sequenced with immunoSEQ multiplex PCR; TCRdb's copy has only in-frame clones and lacks some. The data contain roughly 330,000 clones, 87% of them singletons. Sequenced material: peripheral blood. All receptors come from a man younger than 45 with COVID-19, enrolled during active disease.

The count of this clone is one. The chain couples TRBV7-8 to TRBJ2-4; tentatively, D is TRBD1 (6 bases). This CDR3 spans 14 amino acids. The V gene lost 3 bases and the J gene lost 3 bases, with 9 bases spanning the gap. The germline CDR1 and CDR2 sequences are SGHVS and FQNEAQ. The CDR3 region is CASSLTGGKNIQYF. DNA for the CDR3: TGTGCCAGCAGCTTGACAGGAGGCAAAAACATTCAGTACTTC.

The rearrangement uses TRBV7-3 and TRBJ2-7; no clear D gene. The CDR3 extends over 13 amino acids. Germline V gene sequence: CDR1 SGHTA, CDR2 FQGTGA. Trimming took off 2 bases at V and 0 bases at J, with 5 bases between the two ends. CDR3 in amino acids: CASSLAYSYEQYF. The CDR3 DNA sequence: TGTGCCAGCAGCTTAGCGTACTCCTACGAGCAGTACTTC.